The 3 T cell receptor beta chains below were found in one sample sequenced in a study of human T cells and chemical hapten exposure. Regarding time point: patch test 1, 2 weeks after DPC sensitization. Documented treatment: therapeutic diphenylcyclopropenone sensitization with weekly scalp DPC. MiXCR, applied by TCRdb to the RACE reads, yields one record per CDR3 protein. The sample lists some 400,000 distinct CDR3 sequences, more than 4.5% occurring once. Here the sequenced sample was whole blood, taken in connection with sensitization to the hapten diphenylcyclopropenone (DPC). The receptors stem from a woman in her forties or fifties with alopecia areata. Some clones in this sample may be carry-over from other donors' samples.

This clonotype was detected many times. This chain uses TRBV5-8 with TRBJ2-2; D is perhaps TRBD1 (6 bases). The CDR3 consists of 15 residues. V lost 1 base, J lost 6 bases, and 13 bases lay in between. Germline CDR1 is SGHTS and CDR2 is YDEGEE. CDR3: CASSLSTGPAGELFF. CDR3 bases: TGTGCCAGCAGCTTGAGCACAGGGCCGGCCGGGGAGCTGTTTTTT.

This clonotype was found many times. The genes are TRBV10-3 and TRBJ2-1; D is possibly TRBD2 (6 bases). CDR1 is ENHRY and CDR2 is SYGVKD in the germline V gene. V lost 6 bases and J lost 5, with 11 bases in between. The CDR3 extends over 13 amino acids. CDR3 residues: CAISGSSNNEQFF. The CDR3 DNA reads TGTGCCATCAGCGGGAGTTCTAACAATGAGCAGTTCTTC.

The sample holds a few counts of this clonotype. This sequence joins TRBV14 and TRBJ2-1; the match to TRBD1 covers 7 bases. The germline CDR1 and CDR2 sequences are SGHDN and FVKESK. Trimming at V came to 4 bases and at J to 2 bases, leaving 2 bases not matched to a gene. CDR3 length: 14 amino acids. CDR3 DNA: TGTGCCAGCAGCCGAAGGGGGCCCTACAATGAGCAGTTCTTC. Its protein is CASSRRGPYNEQFF. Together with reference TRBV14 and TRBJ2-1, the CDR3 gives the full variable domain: EAGVTQFPSHSVIEKGQTVTLRCDPISGHDNLYWYRRVMGKEIKFLLHFVKESKQDESGMPNNRFLAERTGGTYSTLKVQPAELEDSGVYFCASSRRGPYNEQFFGPGTRLTVL.